These 12 T cell receptor beta chains share one sample of origin, sequenced in a study of high-grade serous ovarian cancer treatment subgroups. Tumor samples were obtained before definitive surgery or chemotherapy. Clones were read by immunoSEQ multiplex PCR, and TCRdb kept only the in-frame ones, dropping some. Among around 27,000 clones listed, around four fifths were seen once. Material: tumor tissue. These receptors were obtained from a human donor with high-grade serous ovarian cancer.

J is TRBJ2-1 and V is TRBV18; TRBD2 agrees at 8 bases. The V gene end was trimmed by 3 bases and the J gene end by 1 base; junction bases not matched to a gene: 5. CDR3 length: 16 residues. Germline assignment: CDR1 KGHSH and CDR2 LQKENI. CDR3 nucleotide sequence: TGTGCCAGCTCACCTCTCAGCGGGGGATCCTACAATGAGCAGTTCTTC. Residues: CASSPLSGGSYNEQFF.

This clone turned up a few times. The chain recombines TRBV19 with TRBJ1-1; no definite D call. Trimming shortened V by 5 bases and J by 1 base, and 14 bases separated the two germline ends. Germline loops: CDR1 LNHDA, CDR2 SQIVND (reference sequence). This CDR3 is 15 amino acids long. CDR3 sequence (DNA): TGTGCCAGTAGTGGACTAGAGGCAACGAACACTGAAGCTTTCTTT. It encodes CASSGLEATNTEAFF.

This clone has just one count. In DNA, the CDR3 is TGTGCCAGCAGTTACCTACAGACGAACTATGGCTACACCTTC. It codes for CASSYLQTNYGYTF. The V gene is TRBV28, the J gene TRBJ1-2; unclear D gene. The CDR3 is 14 residues long. The germline V and J ends were trimmed by 4 bases and 2 bases, with 11 bases remaining between them. Germline CDR1 reads MDHEN; CDR2 reads SYDVKM.

V and J are TRBV19 and TRBJ2-2; 11 bases align to TRBD1. J was trimmed by 6 bases and V by 4 bases; bases with no gene match: 4. In germline, CDR1 is LNHDA, CDR2 SQIVND (reference sequence). The CDR3 spans 15 residues. The DNA of the CDR3 is TGTGCCAGTAGTAAACCGGGACAGGGGGCCGGGGAGCTGTTTTTT. It specifies CASSKPGQGAGELFF. Based on the CDR3 plus reference TRBV19 and TRBJ2-2, the full variable domain is DGGITQSPKYLFRKEGQNVTLSCEQNLNHDAMYWYRQDPGQGLRLIYYSQIVNDFQKGDIAEGYSVSREKKESFPLTVTSAQKNPTAFYLCASSKPGQGAGELFFGEGSRLTVL.

The chain joins TRBV28 to TRBJ1-2; 8 nucleotides line up with TRBD1. Germline assignment: CDR1 MDHEN and CDR2 SYDVKM. This CDR3 has 14 residues. The V and J ends lost 7 bases and 4 bases, in that order; junction bases with no gene match: 8. DNA of the CDR3: TGTGCCAGCAAAAGAGGACAGGGAGGCTATGGCTACACCTTC. Protein sequence: CASKRGQGGYGYTF.

CDR3 in DNA: TGTGCCAGCAGCTCACTCACCGGGACTGCTGCAACTAATGAAAAACTGTTTTTT. Amino acids: CASSSLTGTAATNEKLFF. The chain employs TRBV7-9 and TRBJ1-4, with TRBD1 as a possible D gene (5 bases). Between the trimmed V and J ends, which lost 4 bases and 0 bases, there was a span of 18 bases. Germline values: CDR1 SEHNR, CDR2 FQNEAQ (reference sequence). The CDR3 sequence is 18 residues long. Full variable domain (outside the CDR3, taken from reference TRBV7-9 and TRBJ1-4): DTGVSQNPRHKITKRGQNVTFRCDPISEHNRLYWYRQTLGQGPEFLTYFQNEAQLEKSRLLSDRFSAERPKGSFSTLEIQRTEQGDSAMYLCASSSLTGTAATNEKLFFGSGTQLSVL.

This chain links TRBV7-9 with TRBJ2-2; tentative D call: TRBD2 (7 bases). This CDR3 has 15 amino acids. Trimming pared 10 bases from V and 7 bases from J, leaving 22 bases between. The germline V gene encodes CDR1 SEHNR and CDR2 FQNEAQ (reference sequence). CDR3 coding DNA: TGTGCCACCCCGAGGGGGGGCGGACCTCACGGGGAGCTGTTTTTT. It translates to CATPRGGGPHGELFF.

V gene TRBV5-1 combines with J gene TRBJ2-7, with 11 nucleotides matching TRBD2. Losses at the gene ends were 4 bases for V and 5 bases for J; bases not matched to a gene: 8. The V gene's germline CDR1 is SGHRS and CDR2 YFSETQ. This CDR3 has 15 residues. The CDR3 spells CASSELAGVTNEQYF. The DNA for the CDR3 is TGCGCCAGCAGCGAACTAGCGGGAGTGACGAACGAGCAGTACTTC.

This chain uses TRBV12-5 with TRBJ2-7; 7 bases are shared with TRBD1. The CDR3 contains 14 residues. Germline V gives CDR1 LGHNT, CDR2 FRNRAP. V lost 3 bases, J lost 1 base, and 3 bases stayed unmatched. The CDR3 region has the DNA TGTGCTAGTGGTTTCGGGACAGAATCCTACGAGCAGTACTTC. This sequence encodes CASGFGTESYEQYF.

This clone was observed once. The chain uses TRBV10-1 and TRBJ2-1; TRBD1 matches 9 bases. Unmatched junction bases numbered 5, after V lost 4 bases and J lost 1 base. The CDR3 contains 16 residues. Germline-derived CDR1 and CDR2 are WNHNN and SYGVQD (reference sequence). CDR3 sequence reads: CASSGMGQGSYNEQFF. The CDR3 bases are TGCGCCAGCAGTGGAATGGGACAGGGTTCCTACAATGAGCAGTTCTTC.

In this sample, this clone turned up a few times. The genes are TRBV12-5 and TRBJ2-5; D tentatively fits TRBD1 or TRBD2 (5 bases each). The CDR3 spans 14 residues. Per germline, CDR1 LGHNT and CDR2 FRNRAP. The V end lost 4 bases, the J end lost 2 bases, and 11 bases lay between the germline ends. The CDR3 coding sequence is TGTGCTAGTGGTTCAGGGACGGATCAAGAGACCCAGTACTTC. Its protein is CASGSGTDQETQYF.

J is TRBJ1-5 and V is TRBV6-6; D is undetermined. V was trimmed by 4 bases and J by 8 bases, leaving 12 bases between them. The CDR3 length is 13 residues. Germline values: CDR1 MNHNY, CDR2 SVGAGI (reference sequence). CDR3 sequence reads: CASSLGVTEPQHF. The DNA for the CDR3 is TGTGCCAGCAGTTTAGGAGTTACGGAGCCCCAGCATTTT.